This record concerns one TCR beta chain sequence. This entry is derived from a study of control samples from healthy donors and cancer patients. Here immunoSEQ multiplex PCR was the method, and the copy in TCRdb shows in-frame clones only, minus some. The table lists some 180,000 clones. This TCR was recovered from a woman between 25 and 40 years old in good health. Sequencing input: blood.

CDR3 loop: CASSLSQASGNTIYF. The CDR3 bases are TGTGCCAGCAGTTTATCACAGGCCTCGGGAAACACCATATATTTT. The chain recombines TRBV28 with TRBJ1-3; TRBD1 might be the D (5 bases). The V gene's germline CDR1 is MDHEN and CDR2 SYDVKM. V lost 1 base and J lost 4, with 11 bases in between. The CDR3 totals 15 residues.